Listed below are T cell receptor beta chains from one sample, sequenced in a study of cytomegalovirus exposure and HLA in healthy donors. Sequencing used immunoSEQ multiplex PCR; TCRdb keeps in-frame clones, though not all of them. The data contain about 150,000 clones, roughly 70% of them singletons. Input material: PBMCs. These receptors were obtained from a man younger than 35 in good health and CMV-seropositive. Each CDR3 is given with its conserved first and last residue. D genes are given only for firm matches. Clone size is shown for a subset of rows, as once, few, many or a class of expanded clone.

.	TRBJ2-7	.	TRBV27	CASSFQNSYEQYF	TGTGCCAGCAGTTTTCAAAACTCCTACGAGCAGTACTTC
TRBD1	TRBJ1-1	few	TRBV5-1	CASSLARSGQGSEAFF	TGCGCCAGCAGCTTGGCCCGCTCAGGACAGGGGTCTGAAGCTTTCTTT
.	TRBJ1-1	few	TRBV10-1	CASSEGRLNTEAFF	TGCGCCAGCAGTGAGGGGAGATTGAACACTGAAGCTTTCTTT
.	TRBJ1-2	.	TRBV5-1	CASSLGGFYGYTF	TGCGCCAGCAGCTTGGGTGGCTTCTATGGCTACACCTTC
.	TRBJ2-7	.	TRBV7-9	CASSPEGPSLLRNEQYF	TGTGCCAGCAGCCCGGAGGGGCCATCTCTCCTGAGGAACGAGCAGTACTTC
.	TRBJ2-6	once	TRBV30	CAWSRGITSGANVLTF	TGTGCCTGGAGTCGGGGGATAACCTCTGGGGCCAACGTCCTGACTTTC
.	TRBJ2-5	.	TRBV11-1	CASSPRAQQETQYF	TGTGCCAGCAGCCCGAGGGCTCAACAAGAGACCCAGTACTTC
.	TRBJ2-5	.	TRBV7-6	CASSLALKEKETQYF	TGTGCCAGCAGCTTAGCCCTAAAGGAGAAAGAGACCCAGTACTTC
.	TRBJ2-7	.	TRBV27	CASSLVGSYEQYF	TGTGCCAGCAGCCTAGTGGGTTCATACGAGCAGTACTTC
.	TRBJ1-4	few	TRBV5-8	CASSYDGEEKLFF	TGTGCCAGCAGCTATGATGGGGAGGAAAAACTGTTTTTT
.	TRBJ1-3	.	TRBV5-8	CASTSISGNTIYF	TGTGCCAGCACATCTATCTCTGGAAACACCATATATTTT
.	TRBJ2-3	.	TRBV19	CARLKDTQYF	TGTGCCAGACTGAAAGATACGCAGTATTTT
TRBD1	TRBJ1-5	few	TRBV7-8	CASSVDRDNQPQHF	TGTGCCAGCAGCGTAGACAGGGACAATCAGCCCCAGCATTTT
.	TRBJ2-3	.	TRBV9	CASSVVDRVQYF	TGTGCCAGCAGCGTAGTTGACAGAGTACAGTATTTT
TRBD2	TRBJ2-3	.	TRBV7-2	CASRAFGTSGSTDTQYF	TGTGCCAGCAGGGCCTTCGGGACTAGCGGGAGTACAGATACGCAGTATTTT
.	TRBJ1-2	.	TRBV10-3	CAISDSQTNYGYTF	TGTGCCATCAGTGACTCGCAGACTAACTATGGCTACACCTTC
.	TRBJ1-2	.	TRBV9	CASSVPGDGYTF	TGTGCCAGCAGCGTTCCAGGGGATGGCTACACCTTC
TRBD1	TRBJ1-5	.	TRBV9	CASSLGQGGNQPQHF	TGTGCCAGCAGCTTGGGACAGGGTGGCAATCAGCCCCAGCATTTT
TRBD1	TRBJ1-6	.	TRBV19	CATRTGTDSPLHF	TGTGCCACTAGGACAGGGACGGATTCACCCCTCCACTTT
TRBD2	TRBJ2-7	.	TRBV13	CASSGLGTSGNYEQYF	TGTGCCAGCAGCGGCCTCGGGACTAGCGGTAATTACGAGCAGTACTTC
TRBD1	TRBJ1-5	once	TRBV2	CASSEGQKIYSNQPQHF	TGTGCCAGCAGTGAGGGACAGAAGATCTATAGCAATCAGCCCCAGCATTTT
.	TRBJ2-5	.	TRBV7-9	CASSLAAETQYF	TGTGCCAGCAGCTTAGCAGCGGAGACCCAGTACTTC
TRBD1	TRBJ1-2	once	TRBV29-1	CSVLQGAFYGYTF	TGCAGCGTTCTACAGGGGGCCTTCTATGGCTACACCTTC
TRBD2	TRBJ2-5	few	TRBV6-5	CASRAGSRVETQYF	TGTGCCAGCAGAGCGGGGAGTAGGGTTGAGACCCAGTACTTC